This TCR beta chain was sequenced in a study of blood T cell repertoires in COVID-19. As for the study in general: In each case, the material was cDNA or gDNA derived from T cells, B-cell-depleted T cells, or PBMCs.

Original methodology: Amplification from reference gene primers served as the basis for estimated nucleated cell counts. Libraries were prepared by immunoSEQ multiplex PCR; TCRdb keeps only in-frame clonotypes and omits some of them. The V and J calls and clone size were taken over from that table, and D and trimming were inferred from the DNA. The table shows 6,000 to 8,000 clones, with 84% occurring only once. The CDR3 has 13 residues. V was cut by 2 bases and J by 5 bases, with 7 bases left in between. The germline gives CDR1 ENHRY, CDR2 SYGVKD. This clonotype was obtained from a human donor in a cohort sampled during active COVID-19. The chain combines TRBV10-3 with TRBJ1-5, with D hard to call. Sequenced sample: peripheral blood. CDR3 loop: CAISEPRDQPQHF. The DNA for the CDR3 is TGTGCCATCAGTGAGCCGCGGGATCAGCCCCAGCATTTT.